A single sample gave rise to the 16 T cell receptor beta chains below, sequenced in a study of beta chain features in type 1 diabetes. Expressed TCRB transcripts were sequenced, since all the RNA that had been isolated was reverse transcribed. The method was immunoSEQ multiplex PCR; TCRdb's version includes in-frame clones alone and lacks a portion of them. The sample holds 200,000 to 300,000 clones, about 30% seen once. Material: central memory CD4+ T cells from blood. These receptors all stem from a man in his thirties or forties in good health.

A single count supports this clone. Being one base from a much bigger clone, this may be a read error. The same CDR3 arises from other DNA sequences in this sample as well. The chain links TRBV7-2 to TRBJ2-7, with TRBD2 matching 7 bases. The V gene's germline CDR1 is SGHTA and CDR2 FQGNSA. The junction had 5 bases not matched to a gene; V was cut back by 5 bases and J by 1 base. The CDR3 extends over 14 amino acids. CDR3 in amino acids: CASSGLGGSYEQYF. The CDR3 DNA reads TGTGCCAGCAGCGGACTGGGGGGGTCCTACGAGCAGTACTTC.

In its sample, this clone was seen a few times. The rearrangement links TRBV5-6 to TRBJ2-7; the D is unclear. The CDR3 has 12 residues. The V end lost 3 bases, the J end lost 5 bases, and 9 bases lay between the germline ends. CDR1 SGHDT and CDR2 YYEEEE come from the germline V gene. The CDR3 is CASSWRQHEQYF. CDR3 DNA: TGTGCCAGCAGCTGGAGACAACACGAGCAGTACTTC.

In this sample, this clone turned up a few times. This sequence joins TRBV7-2 and TRBJ2-2; weak D call: TRBD2 (6 bases). The CDR3 length is 15 residues. Looked up from germline, CDR1 is SGHTA and CDR2 is FQGNSA. Trimming stripped 5 bases from V and 4 bases from J, with 14 bases between. For the CDR3, the DNA is TGTGCCAGCAGCCCGATGAGTAGCGGCACCGGGGAGCTGTTTTTT. Protein product: CASSPMSSGTGELFF.

The chain carries TRBV6-5 and TRBJ2-5, with 7 bases matching TRBD2. The length of the CDR3 is 13 residues. The ends lost 6 bases at V and 6 bases at J; junction bases unmatched: 7. The germline gives CDR1 MNHEY, CDR2 SVGAGI. CDR3 coding DNA: TGTGCCAGCAGCGGGGGGACGTCGCAGACCCAGTACTTC. It yields the protein CASSGGTSQTQYF.

In its sample, this clone was seen a few times. This chain links TRBV7-2 with TRBJ2-2; D possibly corresponds to TRBD2 (6 bases). This CDR3 contains 17 residues. Germline V gene data show CDR1 as SGHTA and CDR2 as FQGNSA. The V end lost 5 bases, the J end lost 0 bases, and 16 bases lay between the germline ends. CDR3: CASSQAHGGSNTGELFF. The CDR3 nucleotides read TGTGCCAGCAGCCAAGCCCACGGGGGATCGAACACCGGGGAGCTGTTTTTT.

Ten or more counts support this clone. Other DNA sequences in this specimen translate into the identical CDR3. The chain has TRBV5-1 and TRBJ2-7; 7 positions match TRBD2. The CDR3 has 13 amino acids. V lost 4 bases and J lost 0; bases outside the gene matches: 1. In germline, CDR1 is SGHRS, CDR2 YFSETQ. CDR3 sequence reads: CASSRGDSYEQYF. The CDR3 bases are TGCGCCAGCAGCCGGGGGGACTCCTACGAGCAGTACTTC.

V and J are TRBV27 and TRBJ2-3, with 7 nucleotides matching TRBD1. CDR1 and CDR2 (germline): MNHEY, SMNVEV (reference sequence). The CDR3 runs to 15 residues. After removal of 5 bases from V and 1 base from J, the junction contained 6 bases not matched to a gene. The DNA for the CDR3 is TGTGCCAGCAGTAGACAGGGACAGCGCACAGATACGCAGTATTTT. Amino acid sequence: CASSRQGQRTDTQYF.

The chain uses TRBV29-1 and TRBJ2-3; 7 bases line up with TRBD2. The CDR3 sequence is 13 residues long. V lost 6 bases and J lost 5; bases outside the gene matches: 8. Per the germline V gene, CDR1 is SQVTM and CDR2 is ANQGSEA. The CDR3 DNA reads TGCAGCGTAGCTGAAATAGCGGGAGATACGCAGTATTTT. Translation gives CSVAEIAGDTQYF.

This chain links TRBV5-4 with TRBJ2-5, with D tentatively TRBD1 (5 bases). This CDR3 has 14 residues. The germline gives CDR1 SGHNT, CDR2 YYREEE (reference sequence). Trimming pared 1 base from V and 2 bases from J, leaving 9 bases between. CDR3 nucleotides: TGTGCCAGCAGCTTGAGGGGTCCACAAGAGACCCAGTACTTC. It is translated as CASSLRGPQETQYF.

This clone was seen a handful of times. The chain couples TRBV28 to TRBJ2-7; 8 positions agree with TRBD1. Germline V gives CDR1 MDHEN, CDR2 SYDVKM. The V and J ends lost 6 bases and 6 bases, in that order; junction bases with no gene match: 10. This CDR3 region has 14 residues. CDR3 amino acids: CASRERTGISEQYF. The DNA of the CDR3 is TGTGCCAGCAGGGAGCGGACAGGGATAAGCGAGCAGTACTTC.

This clone was seen only a few times. This may be a read error: a much more frequent sequence differs by one nucleotide. This sample includes further DNA sequences coding for the same CDR3. The chain has TRBV2 and TRBJ2-3; 13 nucleotides line up with TRBD2. CDR1 and CDR2 from the germline V gene are SNHLY and FYNNEI. Trimming took 5 bases from V and 8 from J; bases not matched to a gene: 7. The CDR3 is 15 residues long. The CDR3, as DNA: TGTGCCAGCAGTCCGCTCGGACTAGCGGGGGCTACGCAGTATTTT. It codes for CASSPLGLAGATQYF.

This clone has more than one count but fewer than ten. The chain uses TRBV25-1 and TRBJ2-4, with D possibly matching TRBD1 (5 bases). V shed 6 bases and J shed 3 bases, with 12 bases lying between them. CDR3 length: 14 amino acids. Per the germline V gene, CDR1 is MGHDK and CDR2 is SYGVNS. CDR3 in DNA: TGTGCCAGCAGGAGTCCCCAGGGCAAAAACATTCAGTACTTC. Translation gives CASRSPQGKNIQYF.

V and J are TRBV4-3 and TRBJ2-4; D remains ambiguous. Germline-derived CDR1 and CDR2 are LGHNA and YSLEER. The CDR3 has 17 residues. With 1 base removed from V and 0 bases from J, the gap between germline ends came to 13 bases. The CDR3 coding sequence is TGCGCCAGCAGCCAAGGGTCTTTCTCACTAGCCAAAAACATTCAGTACTTC. Its protein product is CASSQGSFSLAKNIQYF.

DNA of the CDR3: TGTGCCAGTAGTATGATCAGGGGTCTACCCTACGAGCAGTACTTC. Its translation: CASSMIRGLPYEQYF. This rearrangement joins TRBV19 to TRBJ2-7; possibly TRBD1 for D (6 bases). The CDR3 totals 15 residues. Trimming cost V 3 bases and J 2 bases, with 14 bases left between them. Germline V gene data show CDR1 as LNHDA and CDR2 as SQIVND (reference sequence).

This clone was found a few times. The rearrangement uses TRBV6-6 and TRBJ2-2; D is ambiguous. Germline values: CDR1 MNHNY, CDR2 SVGAGI (reference sequence). This CDR3 is built from 15 residues. Trimming removed 2 bases at V and 3 bases at J, with 10 bases between. The CDR3 region is CASSYRARYTGELFF. CDR3 in DNA: TGTGCCAGCAGTTACAGAGCGAGGTACACCGGGGAGCTGTTTTTT.

This clone was detected a few times. The J gene is TRBJ2-3, the V gene TRBV9, with D uncertain. Germline V lookup: CDR1 SGDLS, CDR2 YYNGEE. The CDR3 loop spans 16 amino acids. The V end was cut by 4 bases, the J end by 0 bases, with 15 bases between. The CDR3 spells CASSLTGSFSTDTQYF. DNA for the CDR3: TGTGCCAGCAGCCTCACGGGTAGTTTCAGCACAGATACGCAGTATTTT.